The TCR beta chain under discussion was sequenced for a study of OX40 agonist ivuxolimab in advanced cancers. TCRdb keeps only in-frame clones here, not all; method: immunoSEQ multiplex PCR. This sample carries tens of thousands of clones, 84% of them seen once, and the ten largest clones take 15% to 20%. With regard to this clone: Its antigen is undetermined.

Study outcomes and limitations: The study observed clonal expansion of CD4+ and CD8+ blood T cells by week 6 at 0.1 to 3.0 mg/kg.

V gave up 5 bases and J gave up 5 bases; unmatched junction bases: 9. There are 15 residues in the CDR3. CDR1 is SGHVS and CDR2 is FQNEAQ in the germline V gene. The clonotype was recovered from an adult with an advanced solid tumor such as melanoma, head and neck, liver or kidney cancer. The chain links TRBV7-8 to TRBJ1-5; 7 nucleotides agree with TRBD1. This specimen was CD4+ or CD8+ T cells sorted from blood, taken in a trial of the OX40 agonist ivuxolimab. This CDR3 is CASSPIDRDHQPQHF. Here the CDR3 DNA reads TGTGCCAGCAGCCCGATTGACAGGGACCATCAGCCCCAGCATTTT.